The text below deals with one T cell receptor (beta chain). These data originate in a study of blood T cell repertoires in COVID-19. Study information: Both acute and convalescent COVID-19 samples were obtained from the United States, Italy and Spain.

Measured with immunoSEQ multiplex PCR; TCRdb has only the in-frame clones, and not every one. In the table there are roughly 170,000 clones, 88% of which are singletons. The clonotype was recovered from a man between 60 and 75 years old with acute or convalescent COVID-19. The material sequenced was peripheral blood.

The CDR3 loop is CASSPRRGQGVADTQYF. CDR3 sequence (DNA): TGTGCCAGCAGCCCCCGCCGTGGACAGGGCGTCGCAGATACGCAGTATTTT. The rearrangement links TRBV9 to TRBJ2-3; 8 positions agree with TRBD1. Germline lookup yields CDR1 SGDLS and CDR2 YYNGEE. The CDR3 spans 17 residues. V trimming: 4 bases; J trimming: 4 bases; junction bases outside the gene matches: 14.